The sequence of this TCR beta chain was determined in a study of radiation and T cells in renal cell carcinoma (dated by TCRdb to the early 2020s). About the investigation overall: Samples came from a clinical trial, in which primary renal cell carcinomas received 15 Gy stereotactic body radiation therapy followed by nephrectomy 4 weeks later. In total, 53 samples, comprising around 25 tumors and some 27 peripheral blood samples, were subjected to TCR beta sequencing. Across all 50 or so samples, roughly 3,700,000 unique CDR3 nucleotide sequences encoding some 3,000,000 unique CDR3 amino acid sequences were identified. The paper as a whole reports these results and caveats: Because no pretreatment tumor biopsies were available, whether clonotypes were present in the tumor at baseline could not be determined. With a single-armed trial design, the study had no way to address how radiation dose or scheduling affects the TCR repertoire. Dynamics of the blood repertoire were not tracked past 4 weeks after treatment. Top tumor clonotypes rose in blood from baseline to 2 weeks post-radiation, then contracted by 4 weeks, suggesting transient expansion of tumor-resident clones.

To note about this clone: Its antigen remains unidentified. The record has no base qualities; no much larger clone is one base away.

Following the manufacturer's recommendations, the immunoSEQ kit was used to generate TCR beta libraries from genomic DNA. To prepare libraries, a first multiplex PCR with proprietary primers was run, followed by a second PCR that added unique barcodes, and a bead cleanup was done after each round. Each sample batch included a kit-provided positive control reaction and a negative control reaction. The final libraries were assessed on an Agilent 4200 TapeStation D1000 ScreenTape, pooled by volume, and quantified by qPCR. Sequencing ran on an Illumina NextSeq500 with a MidOutput 150-cycle cartridge, using 156 Read1 and 15 Index1 cycles with kit custom primers. The pooled library was loaded at 0.9 to 1 pM with an approximately 22% PhiX control spike-in. As for the authors' bioinformatics: The vendor-processed data were analyzed in R, and a clonotype was defined as all T cells that share the same CDR3 nucleotide sequence. For clone abundance analyses, frequencies were normalized to the 10,000 most abundant clones in each sample. Public T cell clones, which averaged fewer than five per sample, were excluded before analysis. Tumor-enriched clonotypes and baseline blood-enriched clonotypes were defined as those with an abundance difference of at least 32-fold between compartments. A beta-binomial differential abundance model was used to identify clonotypes that were expanded or contracted between blood time points. The Baroni-Urbani and Buser coefficient was used to measure tumor-blood repertoire similarity, and groups were compared with two-tailed Wilcoxon tests in R. Not all clones reach the TCRdb copy of this immuneACCESS table, which keeps in-frame sequences only. Checked studies attribute under half of the gap to unresolved V genes and leave the rest unexplained. The V and J calls and the clone size are those of that table, but D and trimming were determined from the DNA. In all, the sample holds about 130,000 clones, and around nine tenths of those were seen once. The top ten clonotypes cover 5.5% to 6.5% of the sample.

From the cysteine through the phenylalanine, the CDR3 covers 17 amino acids. Only the CDR3 DNA is retained, 51 bases long and in frame from the first base. Based on the germline V gene, the CDR1 and CDR2 sequences are SGHVS and FQNEAQ. Compared with germline, V lacks 4 bases and J lacks 3 bases; bases without a gene match: 11. The time point label corresponds to: blood 2 weeks post-SBRT. The treatment or condition label, read with the paper, signifies: 15 Gy SBRT to primary tumor, nephrectomy 4 weeks later. To follow tumor-enriched clonotypes, serial peripheral blood was collected from radiation-treated patients at baseline and at 2 weeks and 4 weeks after SBRT. All patients had renal cell carcinoma with clear cell pathology. Genomic DNA for TCR sequencing was prepared using the QIAamp DNA Blood Mini Kit (Qiagen). The analyses included just those samples that passed every quality control check.

The starting material was blood, obtained from a patient whose treatment included radiotherapy and nephrectomy. The sequence links TRBV7-8 to TRBJ2-3; 9 bases in between match TRBD1. The receptor was isolated from a woman aged 70-85 years with renal cell carcinoma. The nucleotide sequence reads TGTGCCAGCAGCTCGCGAGGACAGGGGTTGGTAACAGATACGCAGTATTTT. Translated, it gives CASSSRGQGLVTDTQYF. The full variable domain, with segments outside the CDR3 supplied by the reference TRBV7-8 and TRBJ2-3 proteins, appears as GAGVSQSPRYKVAKRGQDVALRCDPISGHVSLFWYQQALGQGPEFLTYFQNEAQLDKSGLPSDRFFAERPEGSVSTLKIQRTQQEDSAVYLCASSSRGQGLVTDTQYFGPGTRLTVL.